These 5 T cell receptor beta chains originate from one sample sequenced in a study of T cells in Graves' hyperthyroidism and ophthalmopathy. The source material, RNA transcripts, was used to amplify TCR beta CDR3 regions. In the first-round RT-PCR of the TCR CDR3, the HTBI primer set was used. One entry per CDR3 protein, called by TCRdb with MiXCR from the multiplex PCR reads. The sample has 600,000 or so distinct CDR3 sequences, 14% seen once. Sequencing was performed on blood. These receptor sequences come from a woman between 18 and 30 years old with Graves' ophthalmopathy.

This clonotype occurred many times. This chain uses TRBV6-1 with TRBJ2-3; TRBD2 matches at 15 bases. CDR1 is MNHNS and CDR2 is SASEGT in the germline V gene. The CDR3 length is 17 residues. Trimming at V came to 5 bases and at J to 2 bases, leaving 5 bases not matched to a gene. In DNA, the CDR3 is TGTGCCAGCAGTTCCGGACTAGCGGGAGGGTACACAGATACGCAGTATTTT. The encoded protein is CASSSGLAGGYTDTQYF.

This clonotype appeared many times. The chain couples TRBV7-2 to TRBJ2-1; 8 positions agree with TRBD2. Losses at the gene ends were 5 bases for V and 8 bases for J; bases not matched to a gene: 14. Germline V CDR1 and CDR2: SGHTA, FQGNSA. The CDR3 covers 16 residues. CDR3 loop: CASSLMLGGRSDEQFF. The CDR3 bases are TGTGCCAGCAGCCTGATGTTAGGCGGGAGGAGCGATGAGCAGTTCTTC. The full variable domain, rest sourced from reference TRBV7-2 and TRBJ2-1, is GAGVSQSPSNKVTEKGKDVELRCDPISGHTALYWYRQSLGQGLEFLIYFQGNSAPDKSGLPSDRFSAERTGGSVSTLTIQRTQQEDSAVYLCASSLMLGGRSDEQFFGPGTRLTVL.

In this sample, this clonotype turned up a few times. V is TRBV6-1 and J is TRBJ1-2; no definite D call. The CDR3 sequence is 12 residues long. Trimming removed 2 bases at V and 4 bases at J, with 5 bases between. CDR1 MNHNS and CDR2 SASEGT come from the germline V gene. In DNA form, the CDR3 reads TGTGCCAGCAGTGAAATGTCCTATGGCTACACCTTC. Translated, it gives CASSEMSYGYTF.

This clonotype was detected many times. The chain carries TRBV6-1 and TRBJ1-2, with 8 bases lining up with TRBD1. The CDR3 has 13 residues. Trimming cost V 6 bases and J 3 bases; bases outside gene matches: 3. Germline lookup yields CDR1 MNHNS and CDR2 SASEGT. CDR3 region: CASRLQGDYGYTF. CDR3 nucleotide sequence: TGTGCCAGCAGGCTACAGGGGGACTATGGCTACACCTTC.

This clonotype appeared a few times. The gene calls are TRBV15 and TRBJ2-2; TRBD1 matches 7 bases. The germline gives CDR1 LNHNV, CDR2 YYDKDF (reference sequence). This CDR3 contains 15 residues. V lost 0 bases, J lost 5 bases, and 3 bases stayed unmatched. Here the CDR3 reads CATSREGTATGELFF. The CDR3 region has the DNA TGTGCCACCAGCAGAGAGGGGACAGCTACCGGGGAGCTGTTTTTT.